Shown below are 13 T cell receptor beta chains from a single sample sequenced in a study of cytomegalovirus exposure and HLA in healthy donors (dated by TCRdb to the late 2010s). Libraries were prepared through the immunoSEQ multiplex PCR assay. This immuneACCESS table, as held by TCRdb, lists in-frame sequences with V and J called but not all clones. Of the missing ones, under half trace to an unresolved V gene in checked studies; the others have no known cause. The table for this sample lists around 300,000 clones; around nine tenths of them were counted only once. Together, the top ten hold around 0.9% of the sample. The specimen was PBMCs. The receptor set was obtained from a woman between 18 and 29 years old in good health and CMV-seronegative.

The rearrangement uses TRBV4-2 and TRBJ2-7, with D maybe TRBD2 (5 bases). Germline V gene data show CDR1 as LGHNA and CDR2 as YNFKEQ. The V gene lost 0 bases and the J gene lost 1 base, with 7 bases spanning the gap. The CDR3 length is 14 residues. In DNA, the CDR3 is TGTGCCAGCAGCCAAGATCGCGGGTCCTACGAGCAGTACTTC. Encoded protein: CASSQDRGSYEQYF.

This clone appeared once. The chain couples TRBV6-5 to TRBJ1-1; D is unclear. The CDR3 is 15 amino acids. Deletions cut 0 bases from V and 0 bases from J, with 8 bases between. CDR1 MNHEY and CDR2 SVGAGI come from the germline V gene. The CDR3, as DNA: TGTGCCAGCAGTTACTCGGGCAGCATGAACACTGAAGCTTTCTTT. Translated, it gives CASSYSGSMNTEAFF.

The chain couples TRBV28 to TRBJ1-3; 7 positions match TRBD1. The V and J ends lost 7 bases and 0 bases, in that order; junction bases with no gene match: 9. The CDR3 contains 16 residues. Germline V gene lookup returns CDR1 MDHEN and CDR2 SYDVKM. DNA for the CDR3: TGTGCCAGCAACAGGGGACTTTCCGACTCTGGAAACACCATATATTTT. Translated, it gives CASNRGLSDSGNTIYF.

This clone was picked up one time. The chain links TRBV21-1 to TRBJ2-7; no DNA check was done on the table's D call, TRBD1. TRBV21-1 represents a pseudogene. The CDR3 spans 17 residues. The CDR3 sequence: CASSKGGDLTGEYEQYF. The CDR3 DNA is TGTGCCAGCAGCAAAGGAGGGGACCTGACAGGGGAGTACGAGCAGTACTTC.

The chain couples TRBV28 to TRBJ2-1, with 9 nucleotides matching TRBD2. Germline CDR1 MDHEN, CDR2 SYDVKM. V trimming: 5 bases; J trimming: 6 bases; junction bases outside the gene matches: 8. The CDR3 totals 15 residues. The CDR3: CASSPTGLASNEQFF. CDR3 DNA: TGTGCCAGCAGTCCGACGGGACTAGCATCCAATGAGCAGTTCTTC.

The V gene is TRBV19, the J gene TRBJ2-1; a possible D gene is TRBD2 (5 bases). Per germline, CDR1 LNHDA and CDR2 SQIVND (reference sequence). Trimming stripped 3 bases from V and 2 bases from J, with 11 bases between. The CDR3 spans 15 residues. CDR3 in amino acids: CASSIRGSTYNEQFF. The CDR3 DNA follows: TGTGCCAGTAGTATTCGAGGGAGTACCTACAATGAGCAGTTCTTC.

The V call is TRBV21-1, the J call TRBJ2-1; the D segment call TRBD2 is taken from the table without a DNA check. TRBV21-1 is an annotated pseudogene. The CDR3 spans 19 residues. The CDR3 spells CASSNSGTSPTKPNNEQFF. The CDR3 DNA follows: TGTGCCAGCAGCAACTCCGGGACTAGCCCTACTAAACCTAACAATGAGCAGTTCTTC.

This rearrangement joins TRBV5-1 to TRBJ1-6; D is possibly TRBD1 (6 bases). The V end was cut by 0 bases, the J end by 7 bases, with 14 bases between. The CDR3 runs 16 residues. CDR1 SGHRS and CDR2 YFSETQ come from the germline V gene. CDR3 region: CASSLDRPGGNSPLHF. The CDR3 nucleotides read TGCGCCAGCAGCTTGGACCGGCCGGGGGGCAATTCACCCCTCCACTTT.

This sequence joins TRBV6-1 and TRBJ1-1, with 7 bases matching TRBD1. The CDR3 length is 15 residues. Germline V gene data show CDR1 as MNHNS and CDR2 as SASEGT. J gave up 4 bases and V 0 bases, and 5 bases lay outside the gene matches. For the CDR3, the DNA is TGTGCCAGCAGTGAAGCCCTACAGGGGACCACTGAAGCTTTCTTT. Encoded protein: CASSEALQGTTEAFF.

V is TRBV6-1 and J is TRBJ1-6; no firm D call. Trimming cost V 6 bases and J 4 bases, with 7 bases left between them. CDR1 and CDR2 (germline): MNHNS, SASEGT. The CDR3 contains 13 residues. CDR3 in amino acids: CASRGPYNSPLHF. CDR3 coding DNA: TGTGCCAGCAGGGGCCCTTATAATTCACCCCTCCACTTT.

This chain joins TRBV19 and TRBJ1-4; TRBD1 is a possible D gene (5 bases). From germline, CDR1 is LNHDA and CDR2 SQIVND (reference sequence). CDR3 size: 15 residues. V gave up 2 bases and J gave up 3 bases, with 10 bases separating them. This chain's CDR3 is CASSISAGANEKLFF. CDR3 nucleotide sequence: TGTGCCAGTAGTATATCAGCGGGGGCTAATGAAAAACTGTTTTTT. Combining the CDR3 with reference TRBV19 and TRBJ1-4 gives the whole variable domain DGGITQSPKYLFRKEGQNVTLSCEQNLNHDAMYWYRQDPGQGLRLIYYSQIVNDFQKGDIAEGYSVSREKKESFPLTVTSAQKNPTAFYLCASSISAGANEKLFFGSGTQLSVL.

The CDR3 region is CASSPGLAAYEQYF. The CDR3, as DNA: TGTGCCAGCAGTCCGGGACTAGCGGCCTACGAGCAGTACTTC. This chain joins TRBV28 and TRBJ2-7; 11 nucleotides line up with TRBD2. V dropped 5 bases and J dropped 2; count of bases not matched to a gene: 2. This CDR3 has 14 residues. CDR1 and CDR2 (germline): MDHEN, SYDVKM.

The chain has TRBV27 and TRBJ2-1, with 13 bases identical to TRBD2. Germline V lookup: CDR1 MNHEY, CDR2 SMNVEV (reference sequence). Trimming at V came to 8 bases and at J to 4 bases, leaving 11 bases not matched to a gene. There are 17 residues in the CDR3. The CDR3 DNA follows: TGTGCCAGCGCTCAGGGACTAGCGGGAAGAGGGTACAATGAGCAGTTCTTC. It is translated as CASAQGLAGRGYNEQFF.